The rows below give T cell receptor beta chains drawn from one sample of a study of CD8 T cells in ankylosing spondylitis. MiXCR was run by TCRdb on the 5' RACE reads, yielding one entry per CDR3 protein. The table shows more than 60,000 distinct CDR3 sequences, with about 6% occurring only once. Sequenced sample: synovial fluid, either unsorted or a sorted T cell fraction (not recorded which). The receptors derive from a male donor with ankylosing spondylitis. The CDR3 runs from the conserved cysteine through the conserved F or W. Fields, in order: J gene, CDR3 length, D gene, V gene, clone size, CDR3 protein, CDR3 DNA. A D gene is named only where the DNA matches it firmly. Only some rows state a clone size, as once, few, many or a class for expanded clones.

>TRBJ2-6|18|-|TRBV28|many
CASSRRGNRYSGANVLTF
TGTGCCAGCAGCCGACGCGGAAATCGCTACTCTGGGGCCAACGTCCTGACTTTC
>TRBJ1-2|13|TRBD1|TRBV7-8|few
CASSWGEGARYTF
TGTGCCAGCAGCTGGGGAGAGGGGGCACGCTACACCTTC
>TRBJ2-5|15|-|TRBV15|few
CATSRDRGVQETQYF
TGTGCCACCAGCAGAGATCGGGGAGTCCAAGAGACCCAGTACTTC
>TRBJ1-1|14|-|TRBV5-1|many
CASSLMRDDTEAFF
TGCGCCAGCAGCTTAATGCGGGACGACACTGAAGCTTTCTTT
>TRBJ1-1|13|-|TRBV7-3|many
CASKEAPNTEAFF
TGTGCCAGCAAGGAAGCCCCGAACACTGAAGCTTTCTTT
>TRBJ2-7|11|-|TRBV6-2/TRBV6-3|few
CASNQGREQYF
TGTGCCAGCAACCAGGGTCGGGAGCAGTACTTC
>TRBJ2-1|14|TRBD2|TRBV5-1|many
CASMEGTSRHEQFF
TGCGCCAGCATGGAGGGGACTAGCAGGCATGAGCAGTTCTTC
>TRBJ1-1|14|TRBD1|TRBV10-3|-
CAISESGQGLLAFF
TGTGCCATCAGTGAGTCTGGACAGGGCCTTTTAGCTTTCTTT
>TRBJ2-5|15|TRBD1|TRBV28|-
CASSFMGQGLKTQYF
TGTGCCAGCAGTTTTATGGGACAGGGGCTAAAGACCCAGTACTTC
>TRBJ2-1|12|TRBD1|TRBV28|many
CASSGQGREQFF
TGTGCCAGCAGTGGACAGGGGCGGGAGCAGTTCTTC
>TRBJ2-3|16|TRBD2|TRBV30|few
CAWSPGTGGRADTQYF
TGTGCCTGGAGCCCTGGTACGGGAGGTAGGGCAGATACGCAGTATTTT
>TRBJ2-1|13|TRBD2|TRBV20-1|many
CSAPGLGHNEQFF
TGCAGTGCCCCGGGACTAGGGCACAATGAGCAGTTCTTC
>TRBJ2-1|13|-|TRBV20-1|few
CSARSGLSNEQFF
TGCAGTGCTAGATCGGGACTGAGCAATGAGCAGTTCTTC
>TRBJ2-1|14|-|TRBV20-1|many
CSARDGYPYNEQFF
TGCAGTGCTAGAGACGGCTACCCATACAATGAGCAGTTCTTC
>TRBJ2-5|15|TRBD1|TRBV28|many
CASSPQGAREETQYF
TGTGCCAGCAGTCCTCAGGGGGCTCGAGAAGAGACCCAGTACTTC
>TRBJ2-1|12|-|TRBV29-1|many
CSVPTRWHEQFF
TGCAGCGTTCCCACTAGATGGCATGAGCAGTTCTTC
>TRBJ1-2|12|TRBD1|TRBV10-3|-
CAARGTAGGYTF
TGTGCCGCCCGGGGGACAGCGGGTGGCTACACCTTC
>TRBJ2-3|14|-|TRBV7-9|few
CASSLSQVPDTQYF
TGTGCCAGCAGCTTATCTCAGGTCCCAGATACGCAGTATTTT
>TRBJ1-5|15|-|TRBV4-3|many
CASSQAGGGNQPQHF
TGCGCCAGCAGCCAAGCCGGGGGGGGCAATCAGCCCCAGCATTTT
>TRBJ1-2|15|-|TRBV4-1|few
CASNPGGVAPYGYTF
TGCGCCAGCAACCCTGGGGGGGTAGCCCCCTATGGCTACACCTTC
>TRBJ2-2|17|-|TRBV10-3|-
CAISESGKTENTGELFF
TGTGCCATCAGTGAGTCGGGAAAGACAGAGAACACCGGGGAGCTGTTTTTT
>TRBJ1-2|13|TRBD1|TRBV29-1|many
CSAKTGGDYGYTF
TGCAGCGCTAAGACAGGGGGGGACTATGGCTACACCTTC
>TRBJ2-1|15|-|TRBV12-5|many
CASGLVLGGGYEQFF
TGTGCTAGTGGTTTGGTACTGGGGGGTGGCTATGAGCAGTTCTTC
>TRBJ2-1|14|-|TRBV19|many
CASSIAPGDNEQFF
TGTGCCAGTAGTATAGCCCCGGGGGACAATGAGCAGTTCTTC
>TRBJ2-1|17|TRBD2|TRBV5-1|many
CASSLGPRTSPVNEQFF
TGCGCCAGCAGCTTGGGCCCCCGGACTAGCCCGGTTAATGAGCAGTTCTTC
>TRBJ2-1|16|-|TRBV6-1|-
CASSAWVSFSYNEQFF
TGTGCCAGCAGTGCGTGGGTCTCCTTCTCCTACAATGAGCAGTTCTTC
>TRBJ1-1|15|-|TRBV5-6|-
CASSLAQASNTEAFF
TGTGCCAGCAGCTTGGCACAGGCGTCGAACACTGAAGCTTTCTTT
>TRBJ2-1|17|TRBD2|TRBV14|many
CASSVNILAGASDEQFF
TGTGCCAGCAGCGTCAATATCCTAGCGGGAGCTTCGGATGAGCAGTTCTTC
>TRBJ2-3|15|TRBD2|TRBV6-5|-
CASSYDWTSGSMQYF
TGTGCCAGCAGTTATGACTGGACTAGCGGGAGTATGCAGTATTTT
>TRBJ2-7|13|TRBD1|TRBV12-3/TRBV12-4|-
CASRRQGSYKQYF
TGTGCCAGCAGACGACAGGGTTCCTACAAGCAGTACTTC
>TRBJ2-1|13|-|TRBV20-1|few
CSARVVADNEQFF
TGCAGTGCTAGAGTGGTAGCCGACAATGAGCAGTTCTTC
>TRBJ2-5|15|-|TRBV5-1|few
CASSLEGRYQETQYF
TGCGCCAGCAGCTTGGAGGGCAGGTACCAAGAGACCCAGTACTTC
>TRBJ1-5|12|-|TRBV30|few
CACQGWDQPQHF
TGTGCCTGTCAAGGCTGGGATCAGCCCCAGCATTTT
>TRBJ2-5|16|-|TRBV28|many
CASSPGDGGPGETQYF
TGTGCCAGCAGCCCCGGGGACGGGGGCCCGGGGGAGACCCAGTACTTC
>TRBJ1-2|13|TRBD1|TRBV7-3|few
CASSLDRGSGYTF
TGTGCCAGCAGCCTGGACAGGGGATCCGGCTACACCTTC
>TRBJ2-2|13|-|TRBV7-3|-
CASSASFTGELFF
TGTGCCAGCAGCGCCTCATTCACCGGGGAGCTGTTTTTT
>TRBJ2-2|18|-|TRBV5-1|many
CASTLSRQTSANTGELFF
TGCGCCAGCACCCTTTCGCGACAGACTAGTGCGAACACCGGGGAGCTGTTTTTT
>TRBJ1-1|13|-|TRBV27|-
CASTPLDRTEAFF
TGTGCCAGCACCCCGTTAGACAGGACTGAAGCTTTCTTT
>TRBJ2-5|17|-|TRBV12-3/TRBV12-4|many
CASSLDRSPFDQETQYF
TGTGCCAGCAGTTTAGACAGATCCCCGTTCGACCAAGAGACCCAGTACTTC
>TRBJ1-1|11|-|TRBV28|few
CASRWDTEAFF
TGTGCCAGCAGGTGGGACACTGAAGCTTTCTTT
>TRBJ2-5|12|-|TRBV12-3/TRBV12-4|few
CASSPGYETQYF
TGTGCCAGCAGTCCCGGTTATGAGACCCAGTACTTC
>TRBJ2-2|12|-|TRBV5-1|many
CASNANTGELFF
TGCGCCAGCAACGCGAACACCGGGGAGCTGTTTTTT
>TRBJ2-7|16|TRBD2|TRBV30|many
CAWSVGSSGPSSGQYF
TGTGCCTGGAGTGTAGGTTCTAGCGGACCTTCCAGTGGGCAGTACTTC
>TRBJ1-6|16|-|TRBV5-1|-
CASSLVAGTGNSPLHF
TGCGCCAGCAGCTTGGTGGCAGGGACGGGGAATTCACCCCTCCACTTT
>TRBJ2-7|15|-|TRBV5-1|many
CASSPQGQREYEQYF
TGCGCCAGCAGCCCACAGGGGCAGCGGGAGTACGAGCAGTACTTC
>TRBJ2-3|15|-|TRBV5-1|many
CASSWRDSVSDTQYF
TGCGCCAGCAGCTGGAGGGACTCAGTCTCAGATACGCAGTATTTT
>TRBJ1-6|13|-|TRBV5-1|few
CASRPGGRSPLHF
TGCGCCAGCCGACCGGGGGGCCGTTCACCCCTCCACTTT
>TRBJ2-7|14|-|TRBV19|-
CASSIEREHYEQYF
TGTGCCAGTAGTATAGAACGAGAACACTACGAGCAGTACTTC
>TRBJ2-1|14|TRBD2|TRBV5-1|many
CASSPSGRDNEQFF
TGCGCCAGCAGCCCTAGCGGGAGGGACAATGAGCAGTTCTTC
>TRBJ1-1|15|-|TRBV30|-
CAWSAMDGRNTEAFF
TGTGCCTGGAGTGCCATGGACGGTCGGAACACTGAAGCTTTCTTT
>TRBJ1-1|14|-|TRBV5-6|-
CASSPLYTNTEAFF
TGTGCCAGCAGCCCCCTCTACACCAACACTGAAGCTTTCTTT